This T cell receptor beta chain originates from a study of blood T cell repertoires in COVID-19. In the source study's methods: Reference gene primers were amplified, and this amplification served to estimate nucleated cell counts. Method: immunoSEQ multiplex PCR; TCRdb's copy keeps in-frame clones and lacks some. The D gene and trimming were derived from the DNA, and the V and J assignments and clone size from that table. Of some 310,000 clones detected, 85% to 90% appear once; the ten largest clones hold just under 9.5%. This CDR3 has 14 amino acids. Unmatched junction bases numbered 6, after V lost 6 bases and J lost 7 bases. Germline loops: CDR1 LNHDA, CDR2 SQIVND (reference sequence). This clone was counted a single time.

The specimen sequenced was PBMCs or T cells enriched from blood (not recorded which). The TCR sequence derives from a woman in her 30s who had recovered from COVID-19. This sequence joins TRBV19 and TRBJ1-6, with TRBD1 matching 7 bases. CDR3: CASSSGTVNSPLHF. DNA of the CDR3: TGTGCCAGTAGCTCCGGGACAGTAAATTCACCCCTCCACTTT.